These 25 T cell receptor beta chains originate from one sample sequenced in a study of CD8+ T cells in alopecia areata (dated by TCRdb to the late 2010s). What the treatment or condition label conveys for this sample: oral pan-JAK inhibitor, 5-10 mg twice daily. Library preparation was by the immunoSEQ multiplex PCR assay. To provide template for TCR sequencing, every sample had RNA extracted and reverse transcribed into cDNA. TCRdb mirrors the immuneACCESS table, restricted to in-frame sequences. Some clones are absent from its copies; in checked studies, under half trace to an unresolved V gene, and the reason for the others is unknown. This sample lists 100,000 or so clones; around 60% were detected once. Clones ranked in the top ten supply roughly 15% of the sample. The sample consisted of CD8+ T cells sorted from blood, taken between weeks 55 and 65, from a patient treated with tofacitinib. The source is a human donor with alopecia areata.

This chain uses TRBV5-4 with TRBJ2-6, with D tentatively TRBD1 or TRBD2 (6 bases each). Trimming left V 6 bases short and J 4 bases short, with 23 bases between. This CDR3 comprises 18 residues. In germline, CDR1 is SGHNT, CDR2 YYREEE (reference sequence). CDR3 protein: CASIRDEGGLAGANVLTF. The CDR3 coding sequence is TGTGCCAGCATAAGGGACGAAGGGGGACTTGCCGGGGCCAACGTCCTGACTTTC.

The chain couples TRBV30 to TRBJ2-7; the match to TRBD1 covers 10 bases. CDR1 is GTSNPN and CDR2 is SVGIG in the germline V gene (reference sequence). The CDR3 runs to 15 residues. V dropped 6 bases and J dropped 2; count of bases not matched to a gene: 10. In DNA form, the CDR3 reads TGTGCCTGCCTCCCCCGGGGGACAGGGGCCTACGAGCAGTACTTC. Translated: CACLPRGTGAYEQYF.

This clone was detected a few times. The chain joins TRBV7-6 to TRBJ2-1, with 14 positions matching TRBD2. Germline assignment: CDR1 SGHVS and CDR2 FNYEAQ. The CDR3 contains 17 residues. V gave up 3 bases and J gave up 5 bases; unmatched junction bases: 6. Here the CDR3 reads CASSLRPGLAGDNEQFF. CDR3 nucleotide sequence: TGTGCCAGCAGCTTGAGGCCGGGACTAGCGGGGGACAATGAGCAGTTCTTC.

This clone appeared a few times. J is TRBJ1-2 and V is TRBV2; 9 bases are a match to TRBD1. The junction had 10 bases not matched to a gene; V was cut back by 2 bases and J by 9 bases. The CDR3 runs to 15 residues. Looked up from germline, CDR1 is SNHLY and CDR2 is FYNNEI. CDR3 sequence reads: CASSERDREGVRYTF. The CDR3 nucleotides read TGTGCCAGCAGTGAAAGGGACAGGGAGGGTGTTCGCTACACCTTC.

Notes on this clone: The sample has other DNA sequences that encode this CDR3 too. The chain employs TRBV5-1 and TRBJ2-7; D is ambiguous. Germline loops: CDR1 SGHRS, CDR2 YFSETQ. Deletions cut 0 bases from V and 0 bases from J, with 4 bases between. The CDR3 runs to 13 residues. The CDR3 nucleotides are TGCGCCAGCAGCTTGGACACCTCCTACGAGCAGTACTTC. Amino acid sequence: CASSLDTSYEQYF.

The J gene is TRBJ2-5, the V gene TRBV25-1, with 7 bases lining up with TRBD1. Losses at the gene ends were 6 bases for V and 2 bases for J; bases not matched to a gene: 6. The CDR3 contains 14 residues. The germline V gene encodes CDR1 MGHDK and CDR2 SYGVNS. The CDR3, as DNA: TGTGCCAGCAGCCGAGGACAGGCACAAGAGACCCAGTACTTC. Encoded protein: CASSRGQAQETQYF. Looking up the rest from reference TRBV25-1 and TRBJ2-5 gives the full variable domain: EADIYQTPRYLVIGTGKKITLECSQTMGHDKMYWYQQDPGMELHLIHYSYGVNSTEKGDLSSESTVSRIRTEHFPLTLESARPSHTSQYLCASSRGQAQETQYFGPGTRLLVL.

The rearrangement links TRBV7-8 to TRBJ2-6; maybe TRBD1 (6 bases). This CDR3 comprises 17 residues. Germline assignment: CDR1 SGHVS and CDR2 FQNEAQ. The germline V and J ends were trimmed by 3 bases and 0 bases, with 12 bases remaining between them. Here the CDR3 reads CASSLGHPASGANVLTF. CDR3 bases: TGTGCCAGCAGCTTGGGACACCCGGCCTCTGGGGCCAACGTCCTGACTTTC.

This clone was counted between two and nine times. The rearrangement uses TRBV9 and TRBJ2-3; D unresolved. Germline-derived CDR1 and CDR2 are SGDLS and YYNGEE. This CDR3 comprises 15 residues. V was clipped by 3 bases and J by 7 bases, with 18 bases between them. CDR3 in amino acids: CASSDPFGFPYTQYF. As DNA, the CDR3 is TGTGCCAGCAGCGATCCCTTTGGGTTCCCATATACGCAGTATTTT.

The V gene is TRBV6-5, the J gene TRBJ2-5; TRBD1 matches 8 bases. V trimming: 6 bases; J trimming: 10 bases; junction bases outside the gene matches: 7. CDR1 is MNHEY, CDR2 SVGAGI, per germline. This CDR3 is 12 amino acids long. The chain's CDR3 is CASRGQEKIQYF. The CDR3 DNA sequence: TGTGCCAGCAGGGGACAGGAGAAGATCCAGTACTTC.

The V gene is TRBV27, the J gene TRBJ1-5; D may be TRBD1 (6 bases). The CDR3 is made up of 14 amino acids. The germline V gene has CDR1 MNHEY and CDR2 SMNVEV (reference sequence). The V end lost 7 bases, the J end lost 6 bases, and 16 bases lay between the germline ends. This chain's CDR3 is CASKNQGQTQPQHF. CDR3 nucleotide sequence: TGTGCCAGCAAAAATCAGGGGCAGACTCAGCCCCAGCATTTT.

The chain is built from TRBV9 and TRBJ2-3; D is perhaps TRBD2 (5 bases). The CDR3 loop spans 15 amino acids. The V and J ends lost 3 bases and 2 bases respectively, with 13 bases between them. Germline V gene data show CDR1 as SGDLS and CDR2 as YYNGEE. This CDR3 reads CASSGTRRFTDTQYF. DNA for the CDR3: TGTGCCAGCAGCGGTACTAGGAGGTTCACAGATACGCAGTATTTT. The full variable domain, rest sourced from reference TRBV9 and TRBJ2-3, is DSGVTQTPKHLITATGQRVTLRCSPRSGDLSVYWYQQSLDQGLQFLIQYYNGEERAKGNILERFSAQQFPDLHSELNLSSLELGDSALYFCASSGTRRFTDTQYFGPGTRLTVL.

This clone was seen a few times. The J gene is TRBJ2-7, the V gene TRBV7-2; D call uncertain. V dropped 7 bases and J dropped 0 bases, with 7 bases sitting between them. The CDR3 is 12 amino acids. Per germline, CDR1 SGHTA and CDR2 FQGNSA. CDR3 DNA: TGTGCCAGCACTTGGAACTCCTACGAGCAGTACTTC. Its translation: CASTWNSYEQYF. The full variable domain, its missing parts supplied by reference TRBV7-2 and TRBJ2-7, is GAGVSQSPSNKVTEKGKDVELRCDPISGHTALYWYRQSLGQGLEFLIYFQGNSAPDKSGLPSDRFSAERTGGSVSTLTIQRTQQEDSAVYLCASTWNSYEQYFGPGTRLTVT.

This clone was counted a few times. Germline and junction disagree at one end, which may indicate a read error. The rearrangement joins TRBV14 to TRBJ2-5; 9 bases are shared with TRBD1. The CDR3 runs to 13 residues. The germline V gene has CDR1 SGHDN and CDR2 FVKESK. The CDR3 is CASSQVGTGPLDF. CDR3 bases: TGTGCCAGCAGCCAAGTTGGGACAGGGCCTCTTGACTTC.

The V and J genes are TRBV6-5 and TRBJ1-2; TRBD1 matches at 10 bases. Germline CDR1 reads MNHEY; CDR2 reads SVGAGI. CDR3 size: 15 residues. The ends lost 5 bases at V and 2 bases at J; junction bases unmatched: 5. The CDR3 sequence: CASSPDRGQNYGYTF. CDR3 DNA sequence: TGTGCCAGCAGTCCTGACAGGGGGCAAAACTATGGCTACACCTTC.

This chain uses TRBV30 with TRBJ1-2, with 10 bases identical to TRBD1. The J segment lost 4 bases and the V segment lost 2 bases, leaving 10 bases of the junction unmatched. The CDR3 extends over 16 amino acids. CDR1 and CDR2 from the germline V gene are GTSNPN and SVGIG (reference sequence). The CDR3 nucleotides are TGTGCCTGGAGTAAGGGGACAGGGGATAGTAGCTATGGCTACACCTTC. It yields the protein CAWSKGTGDSSYGYTF.

The CDR3 reads CASRNGQGAGQPQHF. DNA for the CDR3: TGTGCCAGCAGGAATGGACAGGGGGCAGGACAGCCCCAGCATTTT. V is TRBV6-5 and J is TRBJ1-5; TRBD1 aligns across 11 bases. The ends lost 6 bases at V and 7 bases at J; junction bases unmatched: 8. Germline CDR1 reads MNHEY; CDR2 reads SVGAGI. This CDR3 has 15 residues.

V is TRBV6-1 and J is TRBJ1-6; D gene ambiguous. This CDR3 comprises 9 residues. Per the germline V gene, CDR1 is MNHNS and CDR2 is SASEGT. With 7 bases removed from V and 8 bases from J, the gap between germline ends came to 0 bases. CDR3 residues: CASNSPLHF. The CDR3 coding sequence is TGTGCCAGCAATTCACCCCTCCACTTT.

This clone was seen a handful of times. The chain joins TRBV7-9 to TRBJ2-3; 9 bases fit TRBD1. The V segment lost 5 bases and the J segment 4 bases; nucleotides outside the gene matches: 13. Germline V lookup: CDR1 SEHNR, CDR2 FQNEAQ (reference sequence). The CDR3 is 17 residues long. DNA of the CDR3: TGTGCCAGCAGCCCGAGATCGGGACAGGGTCGGCCAGATACGCAGTATTTT. Protein product: CASSPRSGQGRPDTQYF.

Written as DNA, the CDR3 is TGTGCCTGGGACAGGTTAGGCACAGATACGCAGTATTTT. Encoded protein: CAWDRLGTDTQYF. The genes are TRBV30 and TRBJ2-3, with D perhaps matching TRBD1 (6 bases). This CDR3 spans 13 amino acids. The V gene's germline CDR1 is GTSNPN and CDR2 SVGIG (reference sequence). V was shortened by 5 bases and J by 1 base, with 10 bases between the two germline ends.

V gene TRBV11-2 combines with J gene TRBJ1-1; no reliable D call. The CDR3 spans 15 residues. The V end lost 1 base, the J end lost 1 base, and 10 bases lay between the germline ends. Germline CDR1 SGHAT, CDR2 FQNNGV. The CDR3 region is CASSLAEGGNTEAFF. DNA for the CDR3: TGTGCCAGCAGCTTAGCGGAGGGTGGGAACACTGAAGCTTTCTTT.

This clone came up a few times. V usage is TRBV15 and J usage is TRBJ2-3; D uncertain. The ends were cut back, 6 bases at V and 2 bases at J, with 12 bases in the middle. The CDR3 is made up of 14 amino acids. Germline values: CDR1 LNHNV, CDR2 YYDKDF (reference sequence). CDR3 sequence reads: CATSQATNTDTQYF. DNA of the CDR3: TGTGCCACCAGTCAGGCTACGAACACAGATACGCAGTATTTT.

This clone was recorded a few times. J is TRBJ2-5 and V is TRBV10-3, with a weak D call TRBD2 (6 bases). Germline-derived CDR1 and CDR2 are ENHRY and SYGVKD. Trimming removed 5 bases from V and 2 bases from J, with 18 bases in between. The CDR3 consists of 16 residues. The CDR3 sequence is CAISTPGGTAQETQYF. The CDR3 DNA reads as TGTGCCATCAGTACCCCGGGCGGGACCGCACAAGAGACCCAGTACTTC.

The chain joins TRBV7-3 to TRBJ2-3; D ambiguous. The V and J ends lost 3 bases and 0 bases respectively, with 4 bases between them. CDR1 is SGHTA, CDR2 FQGTGA, per germline. The CDR3 extends over 13 amino acids. The CDR3 DNA sequence: TGTGCCAGCAGCTTGTTTAGCACAGATACGCAGTATTTT. Translation: CASSLFSTDTQYF.

This chain connects TRBV5-1 to TRBJ1-1; 7 positions match TRBD1. V gave up 2 bases and J gave up 0 bases; unmatched junction bases: 4. This CDR3 contains 15 residues. Looked up from germline, CDR1 is SGHRS and CDR2 is YFSETQ. CDR3 DNA: TGCGCCAGCAGCTTTCGTGACAGGGTGAACACTGAAGCTTTCTTT. This gives the protein CASSFRDRVNTEAFF.

This chain links TRBV15 with TRBJ2-7; D may be TRBD2 (7 bases). V was trimmed by 0 bases and J by 4 bases, leaving 10 bases between them. The CDR3 runs 14 residues. Germline V CDR1 and CDR2: LNHNV, YYDKDF (reference sequence). Here the CDR3 DNA reads TGTGCCACCAGCAGAGAGGGGGGGCGATACGAGCAGTACTTC. This translates into CATSREGGRYEQYF.